The rows below give T cell receptor beta chains drawn from one sample of a study of blood T cells in healthy people across ages. In TCRdb, the 5' RACE reads were re-called with MiXCR into one record per CDR3 protein. The sample records fewer than 1,000,000 distinct CDR3 sequences, about 45% being singletons. The sample comprised blood. These receptors were obtained from a man older than 75 in good health. Each CDR3 is given with its conserved first and last residue. A D gene is named only where the DNA matches it firmly.

CSVDGGPGSTDTQYF,TRBJ2-3,NA,TRBV29-1
CASSQVGTSGRTNEQFF,TRBJ2-1,TRBD2,TRBV3-1
CASMPSAWVTDTQYF,TRBJ2-3,NA,TRBV7-2
CSAWTGATSTQYF,TRBJ2-3,TRBD1,TRBV29-1
CACSLATDTQYF,TRBJ2-3,NA,TRBV5-1
CASSQEPASGSQNAMNEQFF,TRBJ2-1,TRBD2,TRBV4-2
CASSLSLGQEETQYF,TRBJ2-5,NA,TRBV28
CASSVGNSGRVTYNEQFF,TRBJ2-1,TRBD2,TRBV9
CASSPVAGSNEQFF,TRBJ2-1,TRBD2,TRBV7-8
CASSKDRAIRTEAFF,TRBJ1-1,TRBD1,TRBV13
CSARERGTGGEKLFF,TRBJ1-4,TRBD1,TRBV20-1
CASIRRVQETQYF,TRBJ2-5,NA,TRBV11-2
CASSLGVSGEQFF,TRBJ2-1,NA,TRBV12-3/TRBV12-4
CASREAGIQETQYF,TRBJ2-5,NA,TRBV6-1
CASQTGPHEQYF,TRBJ2-7,TRBD1,TRBV28
CASSLAPGGLYEQYF,TRBJ2-7,TRBD2,TRBV7-3
CAILRPFGYGYTF,TRBJ1-2,NA,TRBV6-4
CAIRTIQGTGELFF,TRBJ2-2,TRBD1,TRBV10-3
CATSREDSRFGQPQHF,TRBJ1-5,NA,TRBV15
CSGASGSEQFF,TRBJ2-1,TRBD2,TRBV29-1
CSVDRGDQETQYF,TRBJ2-5,TRBD2,TRBV29-1
CASSPRTSPTDNEQFF,TRBJ2-1,TRBD2,TRBV18
CSVRSAGEQYF,TRBJ2-7,NA,TRBV29-1
CAISESWTVPNTEAFF,TRBJ1-1,NA,TRBV10-3
CASSRAGLAGFAEQYF,TRBJ2-7,TRBD2,TRBV12-3/TRBV12-4
CAWRQGQSTDTQYF,TRBJ2-3,TRBD1,TRBV30
CRALAGEEGQYF,TRBJ2-7,TRBD2,TRBV20-1
CASSVVDVGELFF,TRBJ2-2,NA,TRBV5-6
CASTTFQNADTQYF,TRBJ2-3,NA,TRBV12-3/TRBV12-4
CASSQDGANTGELFF,TRBJ2-2,NA,TRBV4-2
CASRTGLAGGFNIQYF,TRBJ2-4,TRBD2,TRBV6-1
CASSFSGRVNEQFF,TRBJ2-1,TRBD2,TRBV12-3/TRBV12-4
CASSTTSSTDTQYF,TRBJ2-3,TRBD2,TRBV2
CASSLGTPPWQFF,TRBJ2-1,NA,TRBV28
CSVAGGVGDTQYF,TRBJ2-3,TRBD2,TRBV29-1
CASSSTGVGNSPLHF,TRBJ1-6,TRBD1,TRBV5-1